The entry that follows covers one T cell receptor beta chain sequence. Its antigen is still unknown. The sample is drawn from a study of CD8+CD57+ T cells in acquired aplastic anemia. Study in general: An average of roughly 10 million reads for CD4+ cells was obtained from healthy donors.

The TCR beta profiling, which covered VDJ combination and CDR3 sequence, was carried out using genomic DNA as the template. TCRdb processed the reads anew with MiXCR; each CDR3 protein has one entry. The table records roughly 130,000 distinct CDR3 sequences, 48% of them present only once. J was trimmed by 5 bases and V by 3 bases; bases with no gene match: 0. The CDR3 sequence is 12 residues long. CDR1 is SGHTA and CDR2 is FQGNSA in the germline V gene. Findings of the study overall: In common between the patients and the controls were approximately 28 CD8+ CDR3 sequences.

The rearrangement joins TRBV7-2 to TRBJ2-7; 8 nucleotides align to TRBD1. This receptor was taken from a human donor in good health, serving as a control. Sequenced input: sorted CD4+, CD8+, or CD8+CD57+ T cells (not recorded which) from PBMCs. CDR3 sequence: CASSLDRDEQYF. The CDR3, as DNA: TGTGCCAGCAGCTTGGACAGGGACGAGCAGTACTTC.